This T cell receptor (beta chain) was documented in a study of T-cell reconstitution after alpha-beta-depleted transplantation in children. In this sample, this clonotype turned up once. The antigen is unknown. Germline V gene data show CDR1 as LNHDA and CDR2 as SQIVND (reference sequence). The CDR3 length is 13 residues. Trimming pared 5 bases from V and 10 bases from J, leaving 15 bases between. Study conclusions and caveats: Roughly two months post-transplant, alpha-beta T cells reportedly originated from several hundred graft clones that had expanded. When one year had passed after transplant, most T-cell counts and diversity came from newly produced T cells. There were some patients whose high TCRbeta diversity at day 60 came from surviving recipient T cells and thymic progenitors.

Preparation of the TCRbeta library used unique molecular identifiers. MiXCR, applied by TCRdb to the PCR reads, yields one record per CDR3 protein. This sample has about 980,000 distinct CDR3 sequences, with around 30% found just once. This receptor was identified in a boy less than two years old who had a stem cell transplant for SCID, so the T cells may come from the graft donor. J is TRBJ2-1 and V is TRBV19; no clear D gene. Source: PBMCs, mostly from graft donor cells, taken 360 days after TCRalphabeta/CD19-depleted stem cell transplant. Here the CDR3 reads CASSAAAKLEQFF. CDR3 bases: TGTGCCAGTAGTGCCGCCGCCAAATTGGAGCAGTTCTTC.